The rows below give T cell receptor beta chains drawn from one sample of a study of metastatic and nonmetastatic thyroid tumors. TCRdb recomputed clones from the PCR reads via MiXCR. The sample has about 22,000 clones, around 40% seen once. The sequenced sample was blood. These receptors originate from a male donor with papillary thyroid cancer or a benign thyroid nodule (not recorded which). Some clones in this sample may be carry-over from other donors' samples. Each CDR3 is given with its conserved first and last residue. The order of the fields is V gene, clone size, J gene, D gene, CDR3 DNA, CDR3 protein. The D gene is left open where the match is weak. Rows give clone size only sometimes, using once, few, many, or a class for an expanded clone.

>TRBV28|many|TRBJ1-4|-
TGTGCCAGCAGCCCTGCGCCCCTTAATGAAAAACTGTTTTTT
CASSPAPLNEKLFF
>TRBV10-2|many|TRBJ1-1|-
TGCGCCAGCAGTGCAGCTGGGACCGACGCTTTCTTT
CASSAAGTDAFF
>TRBV2|-|TRBJ1-3|-
TGTGCCAGCAAAGGGGATTATGGCAACACCAGATATTTT
CASKGDYGNTRYF
>TRBV28|-|TRBJ2-7|TRBD1
TGTGCCAGCAGCCTTGGGACAGCCGGTGAGCAGTACTTC
CASSLGTAGEQYF
>TRBV30|many|TRBJ1-1|-
TGTGCCTGGAGTGTAGCCCTAGGTGGCGATAATGATTTCTTT
CAWSVALGGDNDFF
>TRBV30|many|TRBJ2-7|-
TGTGCCTGGAGTGTACACGCGGTCCCGTCTCACGAGCAGTACTTC
CAWSVHAVPSHEQYF
>TRBV18|-|TRBJ2-2|TRBD1
TGTGCCAGCTCACGACCGGGGACAGGGGGCATCGGGGAGCTGTTTTTT
CASSRPGTGGIGELFF
>TRBV18|-|TRBJ1-1|TRBD1
TGTGCCAGCTCACCAGACAGGGGGAGCACTGAAGCTTTCTTT
CASSPDRGSTEAFF
>TRBV6-1|medium-sized|TRBJ2-2|TRBD1
TGTGCCAGCAGTGACCTTCCGGGACAGAGCACCGGGGAGCTGTTTTTT
CASSDLPGQSTGELFF
>TRBV27|medium-sized|TRBJ2-3|TRBD1
TGTGCCAGCAGTTGGGGACAGGGATTCGATACGCAGTATTTT
CASSWGQGFDTQYF
>TRBV29-1|-|TRBJ2-7|-
TGCAGCGTTCGCGCAGGTGGCGACGAGCAGTACTTC
CSVRAGGDEQYF
>TRBV28|medium-sized|TRBJ2-2|TRBD1
TGTGCCAGTGGACAGGGGGCAAACACCGGGGAGCTGTTTTTT
CASGQGANTGELFF
>TRBV27|-|TRBJ2-1|-
TGTGCCAGCAGTACCACAGAGAATTCCTACAATGAGCAGTTCTTC
CASSTTENSYNEQFF
>TRBV6-6|medium-sized|TRBJ2-7|-
TGTGCCAGCAGTTACTCGATGTATTACGAGCAGTACTTC
CASSYSMYYEQYF
>TRBV12-3/TRBV12-4|medium-sized|TRBJ1-2|-
TGTGCCAGCAGCCATCCCGGTTCATATGGCTACACCTTC
CASSHPGSYGYTF
>TRBV20-1|medium-sized|TRBJ2-1|-
TGCAGTCCAACCCCAGACTTGAGAGTCAATGAGCAGTTCTTC
CSPTPDLRVNEQFF
>TRBV20-1|-|TRBJ2-6|-
TGCAGTGCTACGACAGGAGGTCCCTCTGGGGCCAACGTCCTGACTTTC
CSATTGGPSGANVLTF
>TRBV19|medium-sized|TRBJ2-5|-
TGTGCCAGTAGTATGGACAACTACCAAGAGACCCAGTACTTC
CASSMDNYQETQYF
>TRBV19|-|TRBJ1-2|-
TGTGCCAGTAGCCGGCTCGTGGATAACCCCGGCTACACCTTC
CASSRLVDNPGYTF
>TRBV20-1|medium-sized|TRBJ1-2|-
TGCAGTGCTAGAATAAGTAGGGGAGTCTATGGCTACACCTTC
CSARISRGVYGYTF
>TRBV11-2|-|TRBJ1-5|-
TGTGCCAGCAGCTTGGGGGACCTTAGCAATCAGCCCCAGCATTTT
CASSLGDLSNQPQHF
>TRBV11-2|-|TRBJ1-1|-
TGTGCCAGCGCCGCAACGGGCAGGGGATTAGTCACTGAAGCTTTCTTT
CASAATGRGLVTEAFF
>TRBV28|-|TRBJ1-6|-
TGTGCCAGCAGTTGGGGGGGGGAGCGCAGATCCTATAATTCACCCCTCCACTTT
CASSWGGERRSYNSPLHF
>TRBV24-1|many|TRBJ2-1|TRBD1
TGTGCCACCAGTGATCCGGGACAGGGGGCCTATGAGCAGTTCTTC
CATSDPGQGAYEQFF
>TRBV7-2|many|TRBJ1-5|-
TGTGCCAGCAGCTTAGTGAGGGTGCAGCCCCAGCATTTT
CASSLVRVQPQHF
>TRBV28|-|TRBJ2-7|-
TGTGCCAGCAGTGACCACACACCCTACGAGCAGTACTTC
CASSDHTPYEQYF
>TRBV28|few|TRBJ2-3|-
TGTGCCAGCAGTCTAATTCCGGGGCAGAGTTACACAGATACGCAGTATTTT
CASSLIPGQSYTDTQYF
>TRBV3-1|-|TRBJ2-2|-
TGTGCCAGCAGCCAAGGTAGATCGACAGCCGGGGAGCTGTTTTTT
CASSQGRSTAGELFF
>TRBV6-6|-|TRBJ1-2|TRBD1
TGTGCCAGCAGTTTGACAGGGTCTTTCGGCTACACCTTC
CASSLTGSFGYTF
>TRBV12-3/TRBV12-4|-|TRBJ2-1|TRBD2
TGTGCCAGCAGTTTCGGGGTAGCGGGAGTGGGGGAGCAGTTCTTC
CASSFGVAGVGEQFF
>TRBV20-1|medium-sized|TRBJ2-7|-
TGCAGTGTTAAGCTCGAAGCTCGGGACCTGTACTCCTACGAGCAGTACTTC
CSVKLEARDLYSYEQYF
>TRBV3-1|-|TRBJ2-1|TRBD2
TGTGCCAGCAGCCAAGGGGTAGCGGGAGAGCAGTTCTTC
CASSQGVAGEQFF
>TRBV18|-|TRBJ1-4|-
TGTGCCAGCTCTTATCAGCCCCGGGGCCGCCTTAATGAAAAACTGTTTTTT
CASSYQPRGRLNEKLFF
>TRBV19|medium-sized|TRBJ2-5|-
TGTGCCACGAGTGGAGGAGAGACCCAGTACTTC
CATSGGETQYF
>TRBV6-5|medium-sized|TRBJ2-2|TRBD1
TGTGCCAGCAGTTACCTGGGACAGGCTACCGGGGAGCTGTTTTTT
CASSYLGQATGELFF
>TRBV11-1|-|TRBJ2-5|TRBD2
TGTGCCAGCAGCTTAAGGTTACTTGAACTAGCGGGCCGAAACCAAGAGACCCAGTACTTC
CASSLRLLELAGRNQETQYF
>TRBV11-2|-|TRBJ1-1|-
TGTGCCAGCAGCTTAGACAAAAAAGCTTTCTTT
CASSLDKKAFF
>TRBV2|many|TRBJ2-2|TRBD1
TGTGCCAGCAGTGTCCACGGGTGGACAGGTAACACCGGGGAGCTGTTTTTT
CASSVHGWTGNTGELFF
>TRBV19|-|TRBJ2-7|-
TGTGCCAGAACGGAGAGGCGGGACTTC
CARTERRDF
>TRBV25-1|medium-sized|TRBJ1-1|-
TGTGCCAGCAGTGAAGGGGGACATTCTTTGAACACTGAAGCTTTCTTT
CASSEGGHSLNTEAFF
>TRBV20-1|-|TRBJ2-7|TRBD2
TGCAGTGCACAAGTTAGCGGGAGCGAAATAGGCGAGCAGTACTTC
CSAQVSGSEIGEQYF
>TRBV28|few|TRBJ2-1|-
TGTGCCAGCAGCCCCCCCGGGAGCTACAATGAGCAGTTCTTC
CASSPPGSYNEQFF
>TRBV20-1|-|TRBJ1-2|-
TGCAGTGCTAGTAGCTTCGGGACATATGGCTACACCTTC
CSASSFGTYGYTF
>TRBV6-1|medium-sized|TRBJ2-2|-
TGTGCCAGCAAGGGGCCAGGCACCGGGGAGCTGTTTTTT
CASKGPGTGELFF
>TRBV7-2|many|TRBJ2-7|TRBD1
TGTGCCAGCAGCTTTCGACAGGGCCCCTACGAGCAGTACTTC
CASSFRQGPYEQYF
>TRBV11-2|medium-sized|TRBJ1-1|-
TGTGCCAGCAGCAGGGGGGGGACTGAAGCTTTCTTT
CASSRGGTEAFF
>TRBV3-1|many|TRBJ2-7|-
TGTGCCAGCAGCCAAGATCCCGGAAACTACGAGCAGTACTTC
CASSQDPGNYEQYF
>TRBV19|-|TRBJ2-5|-
TGTGCCAGTAGTGGGGCGCACGGGGAGACCCAGTACTTC
CASSGAHGETQYF
>TRBV6-5|-|TRBJ2-1|TRBD2
TGTGCCAGCAGTTACTCGATGGGACTAGAGAGGAATGAGCAGTTCTTC
CASSYSMGLERNEQFF
>TRBV19|-|TRBJ1-1|-
TGTGCCAGTAGTACAGGGGAGAGGACTGAAGCTTTCTTT
CASSTGERTEAFF
>TRBV20-1|-|TRBJ2-1|TRBD2
TGCAGTGTCCTTAGCGGGAACTACAATGAGCAGTTCTTC
CSVLSGNYNEQFF
>TRBV3-1|many|TRBJ2-7|-
TGTGCCAGCAGCCAAGATGCTCTACCCCCTGCCCTCTACGAGCAGTACTTC
CASSQDALPPALYEQYF
>TRBV12-5|many|TRBJ2-1|-
TGTGCTAGTGCCCCCCTGGGGGGTAGCGGACGATTCTCCTACAATGAGCAGTTCTTC
CASAPLGGSGRFSYNEQFF
>TRBV7-3|-|TRBJ2-3|-
TGTGCCAGCAGCTTAGGGCCTGGCGGGGCGCAGTATTTT
CASSLGPGGAQYF